This is a list of T cell receptor beta chains from one sample in a study of beta chain features in type 1 diabetes. Produced via immunoSEQ multiplex PCR; TCRdb's table is partial and in-frame only. This sample has 140,000 to 150,000 clones, with 8% to 13% found just once. Sequences were obtained from naive CD4+ T cells from blood. The receptors come from a man in his late teens or twenties in good health. The CDR3 runs from the conserved cysteine through the conserved F or W.

j_call v_call cdr3_aa
TRBJ2-1 TRBV9 CASSVDPQGGNEQFF
TRBJ1-3 TRBV7-6 CASSSLSSGNTIYF
TRBJ2-1 TRBV7-9 CASSLVVSSYNEQFF
TRBJ1-3 TRBV18 CASSPTQTGSSGNTIYF
TRBJ1-1 TRBV30 CAWRGSGGGTEAFF
TRBJ2-3 TRBV10-2 CASSESTHLAGGISDTQYF
TRBJ2-7 TRBV19 CASSSTPYEQYF
TRBJ1-5 TRBV7-2 CASSLRTGVSQPQHF
TRBJ2-6 TRBV5-1 CASSLAGGQGAPGANVLTF
TRBJ1-2 TRBV6-1 CASSGAGGGYYGYTF
TRBJ2-7 TRBV28 CASSLGQGFEQYF
TRBJ2-7 TRBV29-1 CSVEGNRDFGSEQYF
TRBJ1-2 TRBV7-9 CASRPGTGREDF
TRBJ1-5 TRBV7-2 CASSYQPGQGEHF
TRBJ2-7 TRBV7-2 CASSLVYEQYF
TRBJ1-5 TRBV9 CASSVGQGDYQPQHF
TRBJ2-1 TRBV5-6 CASRISGLSYNEQFF
TRBJ2-7 TRBV4-3 CASSQDQGTGAYEQYF
TRBJ2-3 TRBV18 CASSPDRGLRDTQYF
TRBJ2-7 TRBV29-1 CSVVQGDYEQYF
TRBJ2-2 TRBV6-5 CASRISGLNTGELFF
TRBJ2-5 TRBV4-2 CASSPMTSGEQETQYF
TRBJ2-3 TRBV18 CASSPPRGTDTQYF
TRBJ1-1 TRBV5-1 CASSLGVGGNTEAFF
TRBJ2-5 TRBV2 CASSVNRQETQYF
TRBJ2-5 TRBV4-2 CASSRGTGEETQYF
TRBJ1-4 TRBV6-6 CASRITGSRGEKLFF
TRBJ1-5 TRBV9 CASSVDATGGIQPQHF
TRBJ1-1 TRBV11-2 CASSSQMNTEAFF
TRBJ2-5 TRBV20-1 CSASGGETQYF
TRBJ1-2 TRBV14 CASSSDRSWGYTF
TRBJ1-2 TRBV28 CASSSPTGGDYGYTF
TRBJ2-7 TRBV5-4 CASSSTGYEQYF
TRBJ2-7 TRBV6-1 CASMGQGRSSYEQYF
TRBJ1-2 TRBV11-2 CASSFEGADYTF
TRBJ2-1 TRBV5-1 CASSSGQSSYNEQFF